The rows below give T cell receptor beta chains drawn from one sample of a study of OX40 agonist ivuxolimab in advanced cancers. This table comes from immunoSEQ multiplex PCR, and its TCRdb copy is limited to in-frame clones, with some not included. Among more than 60,000 clones listed, 60% to 80% were seen once. The input for sequencing was CD4+ or CD8+ T cells sorted from blood, taken in a trial of the OX40 agonist ivuxolimab. These receptors were collected from an adult with an advanced solid tumor such as melanoma, head and neck, liver or kidney cancer. Each CDR3 is given with its conserved first and last residue. The D gene is left open where the match is weak. Part of the rows lack a size; the others show once, few, many or a class for expanded clones.

>TRBJ2-3|TRBV7-7|TRBD2|NA
TGTGCTAGCAGCTTGGCGGGGGTAAGGCATACGCAGTATTTT
CASSLAGVRHTQYF
>TRBJ2-1|TRBV12-5|NA|once
TGTGCTAGTGGTTTGGGGTATGAGCAGTTCTTC
CASGLGYEQFF
>TRBJ1-3|TRBV15|NA|NA
TGTGCCACCAGCAGAGACCAACCTGGAAACACCATATATTTT
CATSRDQPGNTIYF
>TRBJ1-1|TRBV6-5|TRBD1|NA
TGTGCCAGCAGCTACGACAGGGGGCGACATGACACTGAAGCTTTCTTT
CASSYDRGRHDTEAFF
>TRBJ2-5|TRBV7-3|NA|once
TGTGCCAGCAGCACGGACAGAGGAGAGACCCAGTACTTC
CASSTDRGETQYF
>TRBJ2-3|TRBV19|NA|NA
TGTGCCAGTAGTATTAGAGGAGGCACAGATACGCAGTATTTT
CASSIRGGTDTQYF
>TRBJ1-5|TRBV28|TRBD1|NA
TGTGCCAGCAGTTCCCCCCAGGGGGCGGTGGAGCCCCAGCATTTT
CASSSPQGAVEPQHF
>TRBJ1-1|TRBV7-9|TRBD1|few
TGTGCCAGCAGCGTAAGACAGGGGGCGCCGGGAGACACTGAAGCTTTCTTT
CASSVRQGAPGDTEAFF
>TRBJ2-3|TRBV4-1|TRBD2|NA
TGCGCCAGCAGCCCCCTGGCTAGCGGGGGGGCTAGTAGCACAGATACGCAGTATTTT
CASSPLASGGASSTDTQYF
>TRBJ1-2|TRBV28|TRBD1|NA
TGTGCCAGCAGTTCCGGGACAGCCCGCAACTATGGTAGTTACACCTTC
CASSSGTARNYGSYTF
>TRBJ1-2|TRBV5-1|NA|NA
TGCGCCAGCAGCTTGGGGGGACAAAGAGTGGGCTACACCTTC
CASSLGGQRVGYTF
>TRBJ2-2|TRBV10-1|NA|few
TGCGCCAGCAGTCGAGGGCTTGACGGGGAGCTGTTTTTT
CASSRGLDGELFF
>TRBJ1-1|TRBV7-8|NA|NA
TGTGCCAGCAGCTTTAGGGGTATGACTGAAGCTTTCTTT
CASSFRGMTEAFF
>TRBJ2-5|TRBV10-3|TRBD1|once
TGTGCCATCAGACAACAGGGGGCCGGGGAGACCCAGTACTTC
CAIRQQGAGETQYF
>TRBJ1-1|TRBV19|NA|NA
TGTGCCAGTAGTATAGGCCCCGGACCGGAAGCTTTCTTT
CASSIGPGPEAFF
>TRBJ1-2|TRBV27|TRBD1|NA
TGTGCCAGCAGTTGGCAGGGGGTAGGTGGCTACACCTTC
CASSWQGVGGYTF
>TRBJ2-3|TRBV7-3|TRBD2|once
TGTGCCAGCAGCTTAACTCGGGGGGTGGAAGATACGCAGTATTTT
CASSLTRGVEDTQYF
>TRBJ2-5|TRBV30|TRBD1|NA
TGTGCCTGGAGTGGACAGGGCCAAGAGACCCAGTACTTC
CAWSGQGQETQYF
>TRBJ2-1|TRBV4-1|NA|NA
TGCGCCAGCAGCCGACAGACCGGGACCAATGAGCAGTTCTTC
CASSRQTGTNEQFF
>TRBJ2-3|TRBV29-1|TRBD1|few
TGCAGCGTGGGGACAGATACCTTTTATACGCAGTATTTT
CSVGTDTFYTQYF
>TRBJ2-3|TRBV11-2|NA|NA
TGTGCCAGCAGCCCGACAGATACGCAGTATTTT
CASSPTDTQYF
>TRBJ2-7|TRBV5-1|NA|NA
TGCGCCAGCAGCTTGGCCGTGGGGACGATATACGAGCAGTACTTC
CASSLAVGTIYEQYF
>TRBJ2-5|TRBV7-2|NA|NA
TGTGCCAGCACCATACTCACCGATAGCTTCCGAGAGACCCAGTACTTC
CASTILTDSFRETQYF
>TRBJ2-7|TRBV4-2|NA|NA
TGTGCCAGCAGCCCCCCTTTGGCGGGCGATTACGAGCAGTACTTC
CASSPPLAGDYEQYF
>TRBJ2-7|TRBV7-3|TRBD2|NA
TGTGCCAGCAGCACAGCAGCGGGATCCACCTACGAGCAATACTTC
CASSTAAGSTYEQYF
>TRBJ2-3|TRBV5-1|NA|NA
TGCGCCAGCAGCTTGAGCGGGAGCACAGATACGCAGTATTTT
CASSLSGSTDTQYF
>TRBJ1-3|TRBV5-1|NA|NA
TGCGCCAGCAGCGTAACGTTAATGTCCGGTTCCAAAGCTGGAAACACCATATATTTT
CASSVTLMSGSKAGNTIYF
>TRBJ2-1|TRBV28|NA|NA
TGTGCCAGCAGTTTTCGGAGGGATGCCAATGAGCAGTTCTTC
CASSFRRDANEQFF
>TRBJ1-1|TRBV18|NA|NA
TGTGCCAGCTCACCACCGAAGGTGAACACTGAAGCTTTCTTT
CASSPPKVNTEAFF
>TRBJ1-3|TRBV21-1|NA|NA
NA
CASSKEVGRGAGNTIYF
>TRBJ2-5|TRBV29-1|TRBD2|NA
TGCAGCGTTGCCCCACGACTAGCCGGGGCCCAAGAGACCCAGTACTTC
CSVAPRLAGAQETQYF
>TRBJ2-7|TRBV28|NA|many
TGTGCCAGCCAGGGAAAGGGGCTCTACGAGCAGTACTTC
CASQGKGLYEQYF
>TRBJ1-3|TRBV19|TRBD1|NA
TGTGCCAGTGGGACAGCCGCGTACTCTGGAAACACCATATATTTT
CASGTAAYSGNTIYF
>TRBJ1-1|TRBV6-4|NA|NA
TGTGCCAGCAGCCGGGAGCATTTACCGGGCACTGAAGCTTTCTTT
CASSREHLPGTEAFF
>TRBJ2-1|TRBV5-1|NA|few
TGCGCCAGCAGCTTGTTCCCCGGGAGCTCCTACAATGAGCAGTTCTTC
CASSLFPGSSYNEQFF
>TRBJ1-5|TRBV6-5|NA|NA
TGTGCCAGCAGTTACTCCGAACAGCCCCAGCATTTT
CASSYSEQPQHF
>TRBJ2-2|TRBV2|NA|NA
TGTGCCAGCAGTGGTGATGGGGGAAGTTCCGGGGAGCTGTTTTTT
CASSGDGGSSGELFF
>TRBJ1-1|TRBV28|TRBD1|NA
TGTGCCAGCAGCACGACTCCGGGACAGGGGGGAGCTTTCTTT
CASSTTPGQGGAFF
>TRBJ1-3|TRBV28|NA|NA
TGTGCCAGCAGTTGGCTCGCTGGAAACACCATATATTTT
CASSWLAGNTIYF
>TRBJ1-1|TRBV30|NA|once
TGTGCCTGGAGTGTAGAGAGGACCACTGAAGCTTTCTTT
CAWSVERTTEAFF
>TRBJ1-1|TRBV5-1|TRBD1|NA
TGCGCCAGCAGTCTTCGGGACAGCCAGAACACTGAAGCTTTCTTT
CASSLRDSQNTEAFF
>TRBJ1-5|TRBV5-5|NA|many
TGTGCCAGCAGGGCAGGATATAGCAATCAGCCCCAGCATTTT
CASRAGYSNQPQHF
>TRBJ2-7|TRBV29-1|NA|NA
TGCAGCGCCGCCAGGCCCTCAGGGGAGCAGTACTTC
CSAARPSGEQYF
>TRBJ2-7|TRBV4-1|NA|NA
TGCGCCAGCAGCCAAGCAAGCGGGTCCTACGAGCAGTACTTC
CASSQASGSYEQYF
>TRBJ2-1|TRBV2|TRBD1|NA
TGTGCCAGCAAGGGACAGGGAATTTTGAATGAGCAGTTCTTC
CASKGQGILNEQFF
>TRBJ2-2|TRBV30|NA|NA
TGTGCCTGGAGCAGGGGAGACTTGAACCGGGAGCTGTTTTTT
CAWSRGDLNRELFF
>TRBJ2-1|TRBV10-3|TRBD2|NA
TGTGCCATGGGTTCGGAGACTAGCGGGGGGATCCACAATGAGCAGTTCTTC
CAMGSETSGGIHNEQFF
>TRBJ1-3|TRBV6-5|TRBD1|NA
TGTGCCAGCAGTAAGCTGACAGGGATTGGAAACACCATATATTTT
CASSKLTGIGNTIYF
>TRBJ1-3|TRBV11-2|NA|NA
TGTGCCAGCAGCTTCACTGGAAACACCATATATTTT
CASSFTGNTIYF
>TRBJ2-4|TRBV2|NA|NA
TGTGCCAGCAGTGAGTCTCCGATTACAACCCCCAAAAACATTCAGTACTTC
CASSESPITTPKNIQYF
>TRBJ2-5|TRBV29-1|TRBD1|NA
TGCAGCGTTGAGGAAGTTGGGACAGGGGGCCGGGAGACCCAGTACTTC
CSVEEVGTGGRETQYF
>TRBJ1-2|TRBV28|NA|NA
TGTGCCAGCAGCTCGGAATCTTTCTTTGGCTACACCTTC
CASSSESFFGYTF
>TRBJ2-7|TRBV4-1|TRBD1|NA
TGCGCCAGCAGCCAGGGGACAGGGTCTCCCTACGAGCAGTACTTC
CASSQGTGSPYEQYF
>TRBJ2-7|TRBV5-1|TRBD2|NA
TGCGCCAGCGCTGAAAGACTAGCGGCCTACGAGCAGTACTTC
CASAERLAAYEQYF
>TRBJ2-3|TRBV7-3|NA|NA
TGTGCCAGCAGCCCTTACACAGATACGCAGTATTTT
CASSPYTDTQYF
>TRBJ2-2|TRBV7-7|NA|once
TGTGCTAGCAGCTCCGGAGGAGCTTACACCGGGGAGCTGTTTTTT
CASSSGGAYTGELFF
>TRBJ2-2|TRBV7-8|NA|NA
TGTGCCAGCAGCTTAGTGTCAGGCGGCACCGGGGAGCTGTTTTTT
CASSLVSGGTGELFF
>TRBJ2-7|TRBV27|TRBD1|NA
TGTGCCAGCAGTCGACAGGGTGCCTACGAGCAGTACTTC
CASSRQGAYEQYF
>TRBJ2-5|TRBV6-1|NA|NA
TGTGCCAGCAGTGAGGGGGCAGGGCAAGAGACCCAGTACTTC
CASSEGAGQETQYF
>TRBJ2-7|TRBV6-5|NA|NA
TGTGCCAGCAGTTACTTGAGTCCGGGGTACGAGCAGTACTTC
CASSYLSPGYEQYF